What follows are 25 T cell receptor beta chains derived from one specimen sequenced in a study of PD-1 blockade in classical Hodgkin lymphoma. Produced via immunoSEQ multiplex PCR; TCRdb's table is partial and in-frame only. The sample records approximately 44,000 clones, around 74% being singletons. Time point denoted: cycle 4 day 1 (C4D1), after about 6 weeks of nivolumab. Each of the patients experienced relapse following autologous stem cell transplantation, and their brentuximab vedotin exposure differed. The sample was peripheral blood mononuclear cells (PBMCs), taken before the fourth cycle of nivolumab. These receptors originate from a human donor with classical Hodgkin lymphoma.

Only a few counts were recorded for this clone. CDR3 sequence (DNA): TGTGCCAGCAGCTTAGGACCTTTGGAGTATGGCTACACCTTC. This codes for CASSLGPLEYGYTF. V is TRBV11-2 and J is TRBJ1-2, with unresolved D. V lost 1 base to trimming and J lost 5 bases, with 11 bases between them. Germline values: CDR1 SGHAT, CDR2 FQNNGV. CDR3 length: 14 amino acids. Together with reference TRBV11-2 and TRBJ1-2, the CDR3 gives the full variable domain: EAGVAQSPRYKIIEKRQSVAFWCNPISGHATLYWYQQILGQGPKLLIQFQNNGVVDDSQLPKDRFSAERLKGVDSTLKIQPAKLEDSAVYLCASSLGPLEYGYTFGSGTRLTVV.

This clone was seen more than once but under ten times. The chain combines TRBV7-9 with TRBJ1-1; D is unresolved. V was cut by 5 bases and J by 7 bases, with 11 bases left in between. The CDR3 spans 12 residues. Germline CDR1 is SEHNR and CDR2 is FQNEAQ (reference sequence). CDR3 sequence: CASSPNTFEAFF. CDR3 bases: TGTGCCAGCAGCCCGAACACCTTTGAAGCTTTCTTT.

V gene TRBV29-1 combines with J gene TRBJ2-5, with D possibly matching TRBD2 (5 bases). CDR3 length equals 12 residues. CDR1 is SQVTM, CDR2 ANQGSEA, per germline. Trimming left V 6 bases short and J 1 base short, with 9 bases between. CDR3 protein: CSVADFQETQYF. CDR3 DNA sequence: TGCAGCGTGGCGGACTTCCAAGAGACCCAGTACTTC.

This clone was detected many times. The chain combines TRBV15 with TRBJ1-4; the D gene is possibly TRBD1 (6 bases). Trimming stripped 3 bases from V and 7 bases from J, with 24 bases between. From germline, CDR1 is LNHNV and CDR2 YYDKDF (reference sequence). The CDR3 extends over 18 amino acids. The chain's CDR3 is CATSRSLISGGDGEKLFF. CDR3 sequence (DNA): TGTGCCACCAGCAGGTCTCTAATTTCGGGGGGCGATGGTGAAAAACTGTTTTTT.

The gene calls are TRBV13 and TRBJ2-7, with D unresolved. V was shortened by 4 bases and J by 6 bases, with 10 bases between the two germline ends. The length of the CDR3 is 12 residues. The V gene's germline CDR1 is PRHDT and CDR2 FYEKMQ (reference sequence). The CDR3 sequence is CASSSTRFEQYF. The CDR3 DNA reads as TGTGCCAGCAGCTCCACCAGGTTCGAGCAGTACTTC.

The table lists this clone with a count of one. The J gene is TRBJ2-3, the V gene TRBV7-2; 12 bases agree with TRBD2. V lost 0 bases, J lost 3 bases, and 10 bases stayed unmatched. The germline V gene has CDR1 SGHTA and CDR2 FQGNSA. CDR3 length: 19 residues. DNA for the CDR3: TGTGCCAGCAGCTTAGCTGGTTGGGCTAGCGGGGGGGCAACAGATACGCAGTATTTT. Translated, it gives CASSLAGWASGGATDTQYF.

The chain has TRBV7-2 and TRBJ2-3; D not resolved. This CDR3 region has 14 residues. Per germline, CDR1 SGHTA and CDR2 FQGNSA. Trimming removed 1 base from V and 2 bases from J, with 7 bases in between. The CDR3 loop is CASSLETPTDTQYF. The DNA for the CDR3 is TGTGCCAGCAGCTTAGAAACCCCCACAGATACGCAGTATTTT.

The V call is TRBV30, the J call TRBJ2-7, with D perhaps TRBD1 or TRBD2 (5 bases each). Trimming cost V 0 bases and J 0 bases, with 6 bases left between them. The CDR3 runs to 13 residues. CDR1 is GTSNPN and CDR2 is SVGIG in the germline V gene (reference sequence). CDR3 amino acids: CAWSVGASYEQYF. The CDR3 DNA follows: TGTGCCTGGAGTGTCGGGGCCTCCTACGAGCAGTACTTC.

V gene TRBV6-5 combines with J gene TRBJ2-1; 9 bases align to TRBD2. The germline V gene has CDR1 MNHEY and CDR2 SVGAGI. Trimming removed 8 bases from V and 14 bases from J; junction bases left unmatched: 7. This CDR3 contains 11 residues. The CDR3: CASGGGAVEFF. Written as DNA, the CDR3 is TGTGCCAGCGGCGGGGGGGCCGTTGAGTTCTTC.

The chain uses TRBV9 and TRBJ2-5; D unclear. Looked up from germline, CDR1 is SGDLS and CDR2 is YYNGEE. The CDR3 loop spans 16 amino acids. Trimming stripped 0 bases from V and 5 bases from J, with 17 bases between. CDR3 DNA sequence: TGTGCCAGCAGCGTAGCGGTTGGGGTACCGCCCGAGACCCAGTACTTC. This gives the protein CASSVAVGVPPETQYF.

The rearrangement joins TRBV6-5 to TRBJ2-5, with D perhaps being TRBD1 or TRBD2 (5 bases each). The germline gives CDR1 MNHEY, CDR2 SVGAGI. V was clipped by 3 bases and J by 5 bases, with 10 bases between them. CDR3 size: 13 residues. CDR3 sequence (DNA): TGTGCCAGCAGTTATGAGGGGTGGGAGACCCAGTACTTC. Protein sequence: CASSYEGWETQYF.

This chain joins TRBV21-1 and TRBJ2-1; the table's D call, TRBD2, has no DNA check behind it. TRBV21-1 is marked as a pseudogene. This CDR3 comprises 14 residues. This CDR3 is CASRGTSGYNEQFF. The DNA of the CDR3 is TGTGCCAGCAGGGGGACTAGCGGGTACAATGAGCAGTTCTTC.

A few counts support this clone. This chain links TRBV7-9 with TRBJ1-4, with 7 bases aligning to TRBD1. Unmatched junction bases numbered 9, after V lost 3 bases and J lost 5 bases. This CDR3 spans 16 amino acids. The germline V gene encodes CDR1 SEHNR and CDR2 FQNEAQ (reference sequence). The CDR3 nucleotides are TGTGCCAGCAGCTTGCAAACAGGGGCCAGAAATGAAAAACTGTTTTTT. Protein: CASSLQTGARNEKLFF.

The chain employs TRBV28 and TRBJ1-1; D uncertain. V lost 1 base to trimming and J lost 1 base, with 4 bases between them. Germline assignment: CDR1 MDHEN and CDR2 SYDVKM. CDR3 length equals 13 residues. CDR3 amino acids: CASSLYRNTEAFF. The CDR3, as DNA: TGTGCCAGCAGTTTATATAGGAACACTGAAGCTTTCTTT.

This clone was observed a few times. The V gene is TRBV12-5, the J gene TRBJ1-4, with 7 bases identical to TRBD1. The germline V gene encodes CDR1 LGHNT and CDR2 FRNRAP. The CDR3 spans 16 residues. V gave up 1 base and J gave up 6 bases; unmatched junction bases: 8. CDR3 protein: CASGLGLQGGDEKLFF. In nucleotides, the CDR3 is TGTGCTAGTGGTTTGGGACTTCAGGGGGGAGATGAAAAACTGTTTTTT.

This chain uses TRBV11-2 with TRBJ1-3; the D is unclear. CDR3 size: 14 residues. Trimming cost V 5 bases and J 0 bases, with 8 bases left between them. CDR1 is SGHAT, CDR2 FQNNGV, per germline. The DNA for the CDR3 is TGTGCCAGCAGCCCGTGGAGCTCTGGAAACACCATATATTTT. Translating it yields CASSPWSSGNTIYF.

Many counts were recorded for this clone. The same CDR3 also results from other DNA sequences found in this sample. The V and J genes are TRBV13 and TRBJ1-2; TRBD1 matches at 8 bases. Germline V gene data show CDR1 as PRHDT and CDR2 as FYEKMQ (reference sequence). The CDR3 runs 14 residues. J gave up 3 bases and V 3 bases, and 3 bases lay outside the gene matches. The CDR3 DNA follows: TGTGCCAGCAGCTTCCTCAGGGGGCACTATGGCTACACCTTC. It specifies CASSFLRGHYGYTF.

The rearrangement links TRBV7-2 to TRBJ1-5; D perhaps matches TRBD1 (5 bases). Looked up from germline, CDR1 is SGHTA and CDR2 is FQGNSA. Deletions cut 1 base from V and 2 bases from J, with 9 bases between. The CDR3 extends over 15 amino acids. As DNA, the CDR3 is TGTGCCAGCAGCTTAGTGGGGGGGGGCAATCAGCCCCAGCATTTT. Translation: CASSLVGGGNQPQHF. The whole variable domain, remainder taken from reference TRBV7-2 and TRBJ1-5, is GAGVSQSPSNKVTEKGKDVELRCDPISGHTALYWYRQSLGQGLEFLIYFQGNSAPDKSGLPSDRFSAERTGGSVSTLTIQRTQQEDSAVYLCASSLVGGGNQPQHFGDGTRLSIL.

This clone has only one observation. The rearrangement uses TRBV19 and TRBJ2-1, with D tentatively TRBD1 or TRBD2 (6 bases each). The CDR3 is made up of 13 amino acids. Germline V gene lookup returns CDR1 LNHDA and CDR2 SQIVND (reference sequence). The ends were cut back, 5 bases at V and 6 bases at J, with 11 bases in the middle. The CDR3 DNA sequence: TGTGCCAGTAGTCTGGGGGGCCGCAATGAGCAGTTCTTC. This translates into CASSLGGRNEQFF. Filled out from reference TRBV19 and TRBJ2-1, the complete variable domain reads DGGITQSPKYLFRKEGQNVTLSCEQNLNHDAMYWYRQDPGQGLRLIYYSQIVNDFQKGDIAEGYSVSREKKESFPLTVTSAQKNPTAFYLCASSLGGRNEQFFGPGTRLTVL.

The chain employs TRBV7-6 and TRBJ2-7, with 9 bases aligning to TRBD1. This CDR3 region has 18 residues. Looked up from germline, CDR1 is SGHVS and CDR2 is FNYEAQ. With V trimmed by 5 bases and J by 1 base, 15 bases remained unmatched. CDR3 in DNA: TGTGCCAGCAGCCCTTTTCTGGGACAGGGAGCGTTTTCCTACGAGCAGTACTTC. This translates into CASSPFLGQGAFSYEQYF.

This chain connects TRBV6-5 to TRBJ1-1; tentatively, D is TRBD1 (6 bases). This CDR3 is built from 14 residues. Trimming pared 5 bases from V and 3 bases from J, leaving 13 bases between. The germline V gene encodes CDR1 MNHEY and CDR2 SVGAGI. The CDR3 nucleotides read TGTGCCAGCAGTCAACAGGGAACCTACACTGAAGCTTTCTTT. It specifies CASSQQGTYTEAFF.

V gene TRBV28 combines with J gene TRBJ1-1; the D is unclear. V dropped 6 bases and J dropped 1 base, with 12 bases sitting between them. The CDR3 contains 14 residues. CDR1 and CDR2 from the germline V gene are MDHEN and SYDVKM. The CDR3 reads CASRRTQPNTEAFF. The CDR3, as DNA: TGTGCCAGCAGGCGAACACAGCCGAACACTGAAGCTTTCTTT. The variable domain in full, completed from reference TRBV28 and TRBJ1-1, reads DVKVTQSSRYLVKRTGEKVFLECVQDMDHENMFWYRQDPGLGLRLIYFSYDVKMKEKGDIPEGYSVSREKKERFSLILESASTNQTSMYLCASRRTQPNTEAFFGQGTRLTVV.

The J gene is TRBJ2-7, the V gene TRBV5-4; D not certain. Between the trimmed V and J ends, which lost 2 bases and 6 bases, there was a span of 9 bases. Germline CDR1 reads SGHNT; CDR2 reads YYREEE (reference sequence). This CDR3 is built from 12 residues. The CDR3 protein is CASSFPESEQYF. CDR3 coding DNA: TGTGCCAGCAGCTTCCCGGAGAGCGAGCAGTACTTC.

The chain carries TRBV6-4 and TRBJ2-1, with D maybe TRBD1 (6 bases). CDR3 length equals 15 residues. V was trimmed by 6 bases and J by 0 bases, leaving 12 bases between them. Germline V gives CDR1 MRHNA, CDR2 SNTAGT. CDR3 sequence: CASSPRGSSYNEQFF. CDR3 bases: TGTGCCAGCAGCCCCAGGGGCAGCTCCTACAATGAGCAGTTCTTC.

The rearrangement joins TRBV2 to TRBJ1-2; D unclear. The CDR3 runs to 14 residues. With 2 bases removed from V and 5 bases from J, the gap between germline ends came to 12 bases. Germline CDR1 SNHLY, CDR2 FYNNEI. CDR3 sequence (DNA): TGTGCCAGCAGTGAAAGAATCCTATCTTATGGCTACACCTTC. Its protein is CASSERILSYGYTF.